The 30 T cell receptor beta chains below were found in one sample sequenced in a study of identical twins. TCRdb reprocessed the 5' RACE reads via MiXCR and lists one record per CDR3 protein. The table has some 1,700,000 distinct CDR3 sequences, 25% to 35% seen once; the top ten hold about 0.3%. Source material: cord blood. The receptors derive from a newborn girl in good health.

The J gene is TRBJ2-4, the V gene TRBV20-1, with D possibly being TRBD1 (6 bases). CDR1 is DFQATT, CDR2 SNEGSKA, per germline (reference sequence). The CDR3 spans 14 residues. Trimming left V 6 bases short and J 3 bases short, with 15 bases between. CDR3 sequence: CSADRNLVKNIQYF. CDR3 DNA sequence: TGCAGTGCCGACAGGAATTTGGTCAAAAACATTCAGTACTTC.

This clonotype came up many times. This rearrangement joins TRBV11-2 to TRBJ2-7; TRBD2 matches at 10 bases. Germline CDR1 and CDR2: SGHAT and FQNNGV. This CDR3 comprises 15 residues. After removal of 0 bases from V and 2 bases from J, the junction contained 1 base not matched to a gene. CDR3 sequence: CASSLELAGTYEQYF. CDR3 nucleotide sequence: TGTGCCAGCAGCTTAGAACTAGCGGGGACCTACGAGCAGTACTTC.

This clonotype has a handful of counts. The genes are TRBV25-1 and TRBJ2-1; D is possibly TRBD1 (5 bases). V lost 4 bases to trimming and J lost 8 bases, with 12 bases between them. CDR3 length: 13 residues. Germline V lookup: CDR1 MGHDK, CDR2 SYGVNS. This chain's CDR3 is CASSGLGHDEQFF. DNA of the CDR3: TGTGCCAGCAGTGGGTTGGGGCACGATGAGCAGTTCTTC.

This chain uses TRBV10-3 with TRBJ1-5, with 8 bases lining up with TRBD1. Germline V lookup: CDR1 ENHRY, CDR2 SYGVKD. The CDR3 runs 17 residues. V trimming: 2 bases; J trimming: 2 bases; junction bases outside the gene matches: 8. For the CDR3, the DNA is TGTGCCATCAGTGAGGGACAGGGAAATAGGGGCAATCAGCCCCAGCATTTT. Its translation is CAISEGQGNRGNQPQHF.

This clonotype appeared many times. This chain uses TRBV4-2 with TRBJ2-3; tentatively, D is TRBD2 (7 bases). V lost 3 bases and J 0 bases, leaving 10 bases between the germline ends. This CDR3 comprises 15 residues. CDR1 LGHNA and CDR2 YNFKEQ come from the germline V gene. Here the CDR3 reads CASSQRGLSTDTQYF. In DNA, the CDR3 is TGTGCCAGCAGCCAGCGGGGGCTTAGCACAGATACGCAGTATTTT.

This clonotype was recorded a few times. The V gene is TRBV2, the J gene TRBJ2-1, with 9 bases matching TRBD2. Germline V gene lookup returns CDR1 SNHLY and CDR2 FYNNEI. V lost 6 bases, J lost 6 bases, and 9 bases stayed unmatched. CDR3 length equals 15 residues. CDR3 loop: CASSARTSVINEQFF. Written as DNA, the CDR3 is TGTGCCAGCAGCGCCCGGACTAGCGTGATCAATGAGCAGTTCTTC.

Regarding this clonotype: The junction shows a germline mismatch at one end, possibly a read error. The chain carries TRBV2 and TRBJ1-5, with TRBD1 matching over 7 bases. Germline values: CDR1 SNHLY, CDR2 FYNNEI. This CDR3 has 14 residues. The CDR3 DNA sequence: TGTGCCAGCAGGCGACAGGGTGGCAATCAGCCCCGGCATTTT. It is translated as CASRRQGGNQPRHF.

This clonotype was seen a handful of times. The chain employs TRBV12-3 or TRBV12-4 and TRBJ2-5; unclear D gene. This CDR3 is 13 amino acids long. The ends were cut back, 3 bases at V and 5 bases at J, with 10 bases in the middle. CDR3 DNA: TGTGCCAGCAGTTTCGAGCGTAGGGAGACCCAGTACTTC. Amino acid sequence: CASSFERRETQYF.

The V gene is TRBV6-1, the J gene TRBJ1-2; 9 nucleotides agree with TRBD1. The V and J ends lost 6 bases and 4 bases, in that order; junction bases with no gene match: 9. CDR1 and CDR2 from the germline V gene are MNHNS and SASEGT. There are 15 residues in the CDR3. DNA of the CDR3: TGTGCCAGCAGGGTACGCCGGGACAGGGTCTATGGCTACACCTTC. This encodes CASRVRRDRVYGYTF.

This sequence joins TRBV9 and TRBJ2-3, with D uncertain. This CDR3 spans 14 amino acids. Germline lookup yields CDR1 SGDLS and CDR2 YYNGEE. V shed 0 bases and J shed 6 bases, with 11 bases lying between them. This CDR3 reads CASSVARSEDTQYF. CDR3 in DNA: TGTGCCAGCAGCGTAGCTAGGTCAGAGGATACGCAGTATTTT.

The chain employs TRBV28 and TRBJ2-5; possible D gene TRBD1, 5 bases. The V end was cut by 2 bases, the J end by 0 bases, with 13 bases between. The CDR3 has 16 residues. From germline, CDR1 is MDHEN and CDR2 SYDVKM. The chain's CDR3 is CASSLIGAGYQETQYF. CDR3 sequence (DNA): TGTGCCAGCAGTTTAATCGGAGCAGGGTACCAAGAGACCCAGTACTTC.

This clonotype was counted a few times. V usage is TRBV2 and J usage is TRBJ2-4; D not certain. TRBJ2-5 matches the DNA end more closely, so the J call is doubtful. The CDR3 contains 12 residues. Germline CDR1 SNHLY, CDR2 FYNNEI. The CDR3 coding sequence is TGTGCCAGCAGTCGACTGTTAGAGACCCAGTACTTC. Protein product: CASSRLLETQYF.

This clonotype was observed a handful of times. The chain links TRBV3-1 to TRBJ2-2; 12 bases are shared with TRBD2. The ends lost 4 bases at V and 1 base at J; junction bases unmatched: 7. CDR3 length: 18 residues. Germline assignment: CDR1 LGHDT and CDR2 YNNKEL (reference sequence). The CDR3 DNA is TGTGCCAGCAGCCTCCGGACTAGCGGGGCCCTGAACACCGGGGAGCTGTTTTTT. Translating it yields CASSLRTSGALNTGELFF.

The chain carries TRBV3-1 and TRBJ2-3, with 13 bases matching TRBD2. The germline CDR1 and CDR2 sequences are LGHDT and YNNKEL (reference sequence). The length of the CDR3 is 16 residues. Trimming took 8 bases from V and 0 from J; bases not matched to a gene: 5. In nucleotides, the CDR3 is TGTGCCAGCGGCCGACTAGCGGGAGGTAGCACAGATACGCAGTATTTT. The encoded protein is CASGRLAGGSTDTQYF.

The chain recombines TRBV7-2 with TRBJ1-2, with D unresolved. V lost 11 bases to trimming and J lost 2 bases, with 12 bases between them. The V gene's germline CDR1 is SGHTA and CDR2 FQGNSA. CDR3 length: 12 residues. The CDR3 DNA sequence: TGTGCCGTCTCTAGGGAGAACTATGGCTACACCTTC. Translating it yields CAVSRENYGYTF.

The chain recombines TRBV20-1 with TRBJ2-7; 12 bases align to TRBD2. J gave up 4 bases and V 6 bases, and 10 bases lay outside the gene matches. The CDR3 has 15 amino acids. Germline values: CDR1 DFQATT, CDR2 SNEGSKA (reference sequence). CDR3 bases: TGCAGTGCCTCACACCCTAGCGGGGGGGCGTACGAGCAGTACTTC. It encodes CSASHPSGGAYEQYF.

This clonotype was observed a few times. The chain has TRBV15 and TRBJ2-7, with TRBD1 as a possible D gene (6 bases). There are 13 residues in the CDR3. Germline V CDR1 and CDR2: LNHNV, YYDKDF (reference sequence). V was trimmed by 6 bases and J by 1 base, leaving 10 bases between them. The DNA of the CDR3 is TGTGCCACCAGTGTACAGGGTTCCTACGAGCAGTACTTC. Translation gives CATSVQGSYEQYF.

As regards this clonotype: The junction shows a germline mismatch at one end, possibly a read error. The J gene is TRBJ1-4, the V gene TRBV7-9; 7 bases are a match to TRBD1. This CDR3 region has 16 residues. From germline, CDR1 is SEHNR and CDR2 FQNEAQ (reference sequence). The CDR3 here is CACSFLKGDRGEKLFF. In DNA form, the CDR3 reads TGTGCCTGCAGCTTTTTGAAAGGGGACAGAGGGGAAAAACTGTTTTTT.

This clonotype was picked up a small number of times. The chain couples TRBV5-4 to TRBJ2-7, with TRBD2 matching over 8 bases. With V trimmed by 4 bases and J by 5 bases, 17 bases remained unmatched. The CDR3 totals 17 residues. Germline V CDR1 and CDR2: SGHNT, YYREEE (reference sequence). The CDR3 sequence: CASSDFVAGTRKNEQYF. CDR3 nucleotides: TGTGCCAGCAGCGACTTCGTTGCCGGGACTAGAAAGAACGAGCAGTACTTC.

The chain is built from TRBV12-3 or TRBV12-4 and TRBJ1-4, with D perhaps TRBD1 (6 bases). The germline V and J ends were trimmed by 6 bases and 2 bases, with 10 bases remaining between them. CDR3 length: 14 amino acids. The CDR3, as DNA: TGTGCCAGCAGGATCCAGGGGACTAATGAAAAACTGTTTTTT. It translates to CASRIQGTNEKLFF.

V gene TRBV20-1 combines with J gene TRBJ2-3, with 12 bases lining up with TRBD2. In germline, CDR1 is DFQATT, CDR2 SNEGSKA (reference sequence). V lost 5 bases, J lost 7 bases, and 10 bases stayed unmatched. This CDR3 is built from 15 residues. CDR3 residues: CSARPLAGGPNTQYF. CDR3 nucleotides: TGCAGTGCTCGTCCCCTAGCGGGAGGGCCAAATACGCAGTATTTT.

This chain connects TRBV20-1 to TRBJ1-3; D gene unclear. The CDR3 length is 15 residues. Germline loops: CDR1 DFQATT, CDR2 SNEGSKA (reference sequence). V lost 5 bases and J lost 0, with 14 bases in between. CDR3 DNA sequence: TGCAGTGCTGGAAGACACGGAGGCTCTGGAAACACCATATATTTT. Translated: CSAGRHGGSGNTIYF.

This clonotype showed up many times. This chain joins TRBV20-1 and TRBJ2-7; TRBD1 aligns across 9 bases. Germline CDR1 reads DFQATT; CDR2 reads SNEGSKA (reference sequence). V shed 5 bases and J 3 bases; nucleotides not matched to a gene: 5. This CDR3 is 13 amino acids long. CDR3 protein: CSAPSTGGYEQYF. In nucleotides, the CDR3 is TGCAGTGCTCCATCGACAGGGGGCTACGAGCAGTACTTC.

This clonotype was seen a handful of times. V and J are TRBV5-1 and TRBJ1-2; the D gene is possibly TRBD1 (5 bases). Germline assignment: CDR1 SGHRS and CDR2 YFSETQ. Trimming removed 2 bases from V and 2 bases from J, with 10 bases in between. CDR3 length equals 14 residues. The CDR3 nucleotides read TGCGCCAGCAGCTTTGGTCACAGGAACTATGGCTACACCTTC. It is translated as CASSFGHRNYGYTF.

The chain has TRBV27 and TRBJ2-3, with D unresolved. V lost 5 bases and J 8 bases, leaving 14 bases between the germline ends. Looked up from germline, CDR1 is MNHEY and CDR2 is SMNVEV (reference sequence). The CDR3 runs 13 residues. The CDR3 reads CASSPTLSGTQYF. The CDR3, as DNA: TGTGCCAGCAGTCCGACCCTCTCGGGTACGCAGTATTTT.

The table lists this clonotype with a few counts. The chain joins TRBV6-6 to TRBJ2-7; 8 bases agree with TRBD1. The CDR3 covers 16 residues. The J segment lost 3 bases and the V segment lost 6 bases, leaving 13 bases of the junction unmatched. The germline V gene has CDR1 MNHNY and CDR2 SVGAGI (reference sequence). The CDR3, as DNA: TGTGCCAGCAGAGAGCTCCGGGACAGGAGTGTCTACGAGCAGTACTTC. This translates into CASRELRDRSVYEQYF.

The chain recombines TRBV20-1 with TRBJ2-3; 11 nucleotides align to TRBD2. The junction had 4 bases not matched to a gene; V was cut back by 3 bases and J by 2 bases. Per germline, CDR1 DFQATT and CDR2 SNEGSKA (reference sequence). The CDR3 contains 15 residues. CDR3 loop: CSARPSGRPTDTQYF. DNA for the CDR3: TGCAGTGCTAGGCCTAGCGGGAGGCCCACAGATACGCAGTATTTT.

This chain connects TRBV7-9 to TRBJ2-2; 8 bases are a match to TRBD1. The length of the CDR3 is 15 residues. The V and J ends lost 3 bases and 6 bases, in that order; junction bases with no gene match: 6. Germline values: CDR1 SEHNR, CDR2 FQNEAQ (reference sequence). In DNA, the CDR3 is TGTGCCAGCAGCTTTTCAGGGGGCTTGGCCGGGGAGCTGTTTTTT. It is translated as CASSFSGGLAGELFF.

The chain carries TRBV2 and TRBJ2-7; D unclear. The end of the DNA fits TRBJ2-4 better, so the J call may be wrong. The CDR3 totals 11 residues. Germline V CDR1 and CDR2: SNHLY, FYNNEI. CDR3 DNA: TGTGCCAGCAGTGTACGGGACATTCAGTACTTC. Residues: CASSVRDIQYF.

In this sample, this clonotype turned up a few times. Germline and junction disagree at one end, which may indicate a read error. V and J are TRBV5-1 and TRBJ2-1; tentatively, D is TRBD1 (7 bases). The CDR3 length is 15 residues. Germline assignment: CDR1 SGHRS and CDR2 YFSETQ. Written as DNA, the CDR3 is TGCGCCAGCAGATTGGAGGCAGGGGGGCGAAATGAGCAGTTCTTC. Translation: CASRLEAGGRNEQFF.